This T cell receptor beta chain was identified in a study of cytomegalovirus exposure and HLA in healthy donors (dated by TCRdb to about 2017). Describing the broader study: An earlier analysis of some 600 of the donors reported under 300 Gb of sequence data and some 110 million unique TCR beta sequences obtained from some 170 million T cells. An early release that covered 640 HLA-typed donors contained around 300 gigabases of sequencing data and approximately 85 million unique TCR sequences. Of the 300 to 500 genotyped donors, approximately 80% were placed in the genetic ancestry cluster associated with self-reported Caucasian donors. The study aimed to test whether signatures of past pathogen exposure could be identified by cataloging public T cell receptors. The study used immunosequencing to profile the T cell repertoires of 666 subjects and linked those repertoires to cytomegalovirus serostatus. A separate validation cohort of approximately 120 different subjects was used in addition to the approximately 610-subject first cohort. To predict cytomegalovirus infection status, the study brought together high-throughput TCR immunosequencing, statistical association of individual TCRs with disease status, and machine learning. A later analysis re-examined previously published TCR beta repertoires from several hundred donors and added high-resolution HLA genotyping to investigate patterns of TCR occurrence. In the later analysis, no new phenotypic data were used to find candidate immune exposures; instead, reliance was placed on TCR beta sequences and their occurrence across donors. An earlier analysis of 587 of the donors applied high-throughput TCR beta sequencing to assess whether each TCR beta V gene segment acted as functional or pseudogenic. Donor age, sex, ethnicity and CMV serostatus were compiled alongside the repertoire data. In a later genetic analysis, genome-wide SNP genotypes for about 55% of the roughly 700 donors were used, and that subset was treated as a discovery cohort. All discovery cohort repertoires had been generated using a single sequencing platform. Class I and class II HLA loci were covered by the typing at four-digit resolution. The number of typed donors differed by locus: about 629-630 for A, B, C, DRB1 and DQB1; about 520 for DQA1; 606 for DPA1; and around 490 for DPB1. Because of strong linkage in the cohort, roughly five DR-DQ haplotypes were treated as single units for association and clustering. Across around 400 genotyped donors of the cohort, an average of about 200,000 unique TCR beta nucleotide sequences per donor were sequenced, and 15% to 20% of those sequences were non-productive.

The sample holds a few counts of this clone. Its specific antigen is unknown. No per-base quality is available; no much larger clone lies one base away. General findings and caveats noted by the study authors: A few of the identified cytomegalovirus-associated TCR beta chains were confirmed in vitro to be specific for cytomegalovirus antigens. When HLA alleles, especially DR and DQ, strongly co-occurred, attributing TCR associations to individual alleles was difficult. Because counts were too low, seventeen rarely observed V segments, including chromosome 9 orphons, were excluded from the earlier analysis of under 650 of the donors. For the cohort, immune exposure information was limited to CMV serostatus. A later analysis found that HLA-associated TCR beta chains were more clonally expanded and had lower generation probabilities than equally common non-associated chains. In this cohort, only TCR beta chains were sequenced, and detectable features were limited by the absence of alpha or paired-chain data. A further reported finding was that TCR beta sequences accurately predicted the HLA-A and HLA-B alleles for most subjects in the first cohort. In both the original and validation cohorts, the classifier was reported to diagnose cytomegalovirus status with high specificity and sensitivity. Correlated functional status among segregating V segments might reflect linkage disequilibrium, but an unknown experimental factor could not be ruled out. In an earlier analysis of 450 to 750 of the donors, most TCR beta V segments appeared in productive rearrangements about 90% or about 30% of the time, broadly matching IMGT annotations. Roughly uniform sequencing depth across donors was assumed in presence/absence analyses, although this assumption may not hold. Across donors, most TCR sequences were observed very rarely, whereas some public TCRs were present in many individuals. A later analysis reported that several top co-occurrence clusters appeared linked to parvovirus B19, influenza, CMV and Epstein-Barr virus. In the study, about 150 TCR beta chains were listed as associated with cytomegalovirus. Because some donors lacked HLA typing at each locus, the association tests relied only on the typed subset. It was suggested by the authors that the approach could potentially be generalized to other disease states and immunological phenotypes. The 87-base-pair reads could not distinguish some IMGT-functional V segments, including TRBV6-2 and TRBV6-3, so those segments were excluded. According to a later analysis, TCR association rates differed among HLA loci, with DRB1 alleles showing the most associated TCRs and HLA-C alleles showing the fewest. Compared with the approximately 670-donor mean, donors in an Asian-associated ancestry cluster had fewer N-insertions in productive TCRs, according to a later genetic analysis. An association between a missense DCLRE1C variant and V-gene and J-gene trimming of TCR beta chains was found in a later genetic analysis and replicated in an independent cohort. In a later analysis, around 17,000 TCR beta sequences were associated with specific HLA alleles at a false discovery rate of 0.05. The sequencing pipeline was judged likely to have produced a cluster of highly shared sequence variants as a technical artifact. A later analysis found that most CMV-associated TCR beta chains appeared HLA-restricted, with HLA associations seemingly driven largely by CMV exposure.

V sheds 2 bases and J sheds 1 base, leaving 9 bases between their ends. From its cysteine to its phenylalanine, the CDR3 spans 15 amino acids. Just the 45-base CDR3 DNA is kept, in frame starting at base 1. From a lookup of the germline V gene, CDR1 and CDR2 are MNHNS and SASEGT. The cohort consisted of 666 healthy bone marrow donors. Cohort members were all nominally healthy when sampled, although unrecorded immune exposures were likely present. The donor tested CMV seronegative, placing the donor among the 350 or so seronegative members of the cohort. Each donor provided a peripheral blood sample, and peripheral blood mononuclear cells were used for TCR beta sequencing. The Qiagen DNeasy Blood Extraction Kit was used to extract genomic DNA from the blood cell samples. Library preparation was by the immunoSEQ multiplex PCR assay. The multiplex PCR relied on a mix of 60 forward primers for TCR Vbeta segments and 13 reverse primers for TCR Jbeta segments. A multiplex PCR assay on genomic DNA amplified the CDR3 region of rearranged TCR beta genes. The amplified TCR beta libraries were sequenced on the Illumina HiSeq System as 87-base-pair reads. The paper's data handling went like this. A later analysis counted tens of millions of unique TCR beta chains across the 650 to 800 repertoires, and roughly 11 million of these chains were shared by at least two donors. A nearest-neighbor algorithm error-corrected the raw reads and collapsed the reads into unique sequences, merging closely related sequences to remove PCR and sequencing errors. To assign V, D and J gene segments, CDR3 sequences were aligned to IMGT reference sequences. For a sequence to be retained, at least a six-nucleotide match to both a V gene segment and a J gene segment was required. A rearrangement was called productive if the CDR3 had no stop codons and remained in frame with V and J, and every other rearrangement was called non-productive. CDR3 was defined according to IMGT convention as the region running from the second conserved V-encoded cysteine to the conserved J-encoded phenylalanine. In an earlier analysis of approximately 590 of the donors, sequences lacking an unambiguous match to a single V gene segment were excluded. An earlier analysis of several hundred of the donors called V segments functional above 56.7% productive rearrangements and segregating when the between-donor standard deviation exceeded 5%. To diagnose cytomegalovirus status from the catalog of TCR beta chain sequences, a statistical classification framework was built. V and J gene assignment, in a later analysis, came from comparing TCR nucleotide sequences with IMGT/GENE-DB human TR gene sequences. Using the TCRdist pipeline, a later analysis assigned CDR3 sequences along with most-parsimonious VDJ recombination scenarios. In a later analysis, each TCR beta chain was defined by its CDR3 amino acid sequence together with its V-gene family, and reads without a unique V-gene family were excluded. In a later analysis, around 600 highly shared, low-generation-probability nucleotide sequences were removed to address suspected cross-contamination and a sequencing artifact. For each public chain, a later analysis derived a clonal expansion index from normalized ranks of inferred template counts within each repertoire. In a later analysis, generation probabilities were computed using a VDJ recombination model fitted to out-of-frame rearrangements, and the results were checked against IGoR. In a later analysis, hypergeometric tests were used to score TCR-TCR, TCR-HLA and TCR-CMV co-occurrence, with a repertoire-size bias correction applied to TCR pairs. To estimate false discovery rates, a later analysis permuted the HLA or CMV assignments 20 times. A later analysis grouped co-occurring TCRs with DBSCAN, adding TCRdist sequence similarity when clustering within HLA-allele-positive subsets. Repertoires with fewer than 30,000 or more than 120,000 public chains, plus five repertoires with anomalous nucleotide sharing, were excluded from co-occurrence clustering. The immuneACCESS repertoire file appears here via TCRdb, limited to in-frame rearrangements. These files lack a portion of the clones; in checked studies, under half of the deficit traces to unresolved V genes, and the cause of the others is not known. D and trimming come from the DNA, and the V and J calls and clone size come from that table. Counted in this sample were around 210,000 clones; around 83% of them appeared once. The ten most abundant clones make up roughly 0.22% of the sample.

This sequence was found in a girl aged 2 to 10 in good health and CMV-seronegative. Recombination linked TRBV6-1 to TRBJ2-1; a tentative D match to TRBD2 spans 5 bases. Sequencing used PBMCs. The sequenced DNA is TGTGCCAGCAGTGAAAGCCTAGCTTCCTACAATGAGCAGTTCTTC. Translated, it gives CASSESLASYNEQFF.